This T cell receptor (beta chain) was sequenced for a study of T cell changes during pregnancy in multiple sclerosis. Assay used: immunoSEQ multiplex PCR; TCRdb lists only in-frame clones, some missing. The repertoire holds about 77,000 clones, with roughly 91% as singletons. Trimming took 1 base from V and 0 from J, leaving 13 bases between them. CDR3 length equals 16 residues. Germline V gives CDR1 SGHTA, CDR2 FQGNSA. Sequencing used peripheral blood, obtained after pregnancy. V usage is TRBV7-2 and J usage is TRBJ2-7; D might be TRBD2 (5 bases). The receptor was derived from a female donor in good health, enrolled as a control in a pregnancy study. CDR3 nucleotide sequence: TGTGCCAGCAGCTTAGGAAGCGGTTCAAGCTCCTACGAGCAGTACTTC. Amino acid sequence: CASSLGSGSSSYEQYF.